This TCR beta chain was sequenced during a study of a mutant IDH1 vaccine in newly diagnosed glioma (dated by TCRdb to 2020 to 2023). In the study overall: Eight vaccinations were administered to patients in weeks 1, 3, 5, 7, 11, 15, 19 and 23, corresponding to visits V03 through V10. Six visits were used for peripheral blood collection: V03 (baseline), V05, V07, V10, V12 and V13. Of the approximately 35 treated patients, approximately 62% were male and roughly 38% were female, and a mean age of around 40 years was recorded. In the chemotherapy-containing groups, vaccination started alongside temozolomide cycles, whereas in patients who had radiotherapy alone it started 4-6 weeks after radiotherapy. Before enrollment, most patients had been given radiochemotherapy with temozolomide as standard therapy, while the rest had received either radiotherapy alone or temozolomide alone. Longitudinal TCRB deep sequencing was performed for about 25 treated patients wherever samples were available for exploratory analyses.

To prepare the library, the immunoSEQ multiplex PCR assay was applied. The hsTCRB Kit was used according to the manufacturer's protocol to amplify rearranged TCR beta chain sequences. TCRB libraries were sequenced on an Illumina MiSeq. The published analysis was carried out like this. The proprietary platform of the kit vendor was used for demultiplexing, trimming and gene mapping. TCRdb took this table from immuneACCESS and kept in-frame rearrangements with V and J called. Such tables lack part of the clones; where checked against another copy, unresolved V genes explain under half of the gap, and the rest is unexplained. V and J calls and clone size are those listed in that table; D and trimming were worked out from the DNA. The sample contains approximately 38,000 clones, approximately 85% of them found a single time. 1.5% to 2% of the sample rests with the top ten. The sample's time point label, decoded: week 5, during vaccination. Every vaccine dose consisted of 300 ug of a 20-mer mutant IDH1 peptide in Montanide, administered subcutaneously together with topical imiquimod. All donors had newly diagnosed IDH1-mutant astrocytomas of WHO grade 3 or 4 that showed loss of nuclear ATRX. The samples were drawn from NOA16, a multicentre, single-arm, open-label phase I trial in Germany that tested a mutant IDH1 peptide vaccine in humans for the first time. Genomic DNA for TCRB sequencing was extracted from EDTA blood using the DNeasy Blood and Tissue Kit.

For this chain, trimming is 4 bases at the V end and 4 bases at the J end, and the number of junction bases without a gene match is 8. CDR1 and CDR2 are read off the germline V gene as SGHRS and YFSETQ. The CDR3, cysteine through phenylalanine, is 15 amino acids long. The entry retains the CDR3 DNA only, 45 bases that are in frame from base 1. Broader findings and caveats from the paper: Vaccine-induced immune responses across multiple MHC alleles were detected in about 93% of patients. According to the authors, sample limitations meant that analyses of patient blood samples could not be reproduced. Pseudoprogression seemed to be unrelated to changes in the top peripheral T cell clonotypes found by TCRB sequencing. Availability determined which PBMC samples were chosen for TCRB deep sequencing.

A note on this clone: Its antigen target is currently unknown. No quality values exist for individual bases; no much larger clone is one base distant.

The rearranged chain carries TRBV5-1 and TRBJ2-3; TRBD2 agrees with 8 junctional bases. This material consisted of PBMCs, taken from a glioma patient whose treatment included an IDH1 peptide vaccine. The sequence was collected from a man aged 40-49 years with glioma. The bases read TGCGCCAGCAGCCTTAGCGGGGTGGGAGCAGATACGCAGTATTTT. Translation gives CASSLSGVGADTQYF.